The next 23 T cell receptor beta chains were all read from a single sample in a study of OX40 agonist ivuxolimab in advanced cancers. Sequencing was performed with immunoSEQ multiplex PCR; in TCRdb, only in-frame clones are kept and a portion is missing. Of tens of thousands of clones in the sample, around 81% were seen once. The sequencing used CD4+ or CD8+ T cells sorted from blood, collected in a trial of the OX40 agonist ivuxolimab. All receptors derive from an adult with an advanced solid tumor such as melanoma, head and neck, liver or kidney cancer.

The rearrangement links TRBV5-1 to TRBJ2-3; 8 positions agree with TRBD1. The CDR3 is 14 residues long. V was clipped by 0 bases and J by 3 bases; unmatched bases: 0. CDR1 and CDR2 (germline): SGHRS, YFSETQ. The CDR3 spells CASSLGTGTDTQYF. The CDR3 coding sequence is TGCGCCAGCAGCTTGGGGACAGGGACAGATACGCAGTATTTT.

V and J are TRBV6-5 and TRBJ2-1, with 8 bases lining up with TRBD2. Trimming removed 6 bases from V and 9 bases from J; junction bases left unmatched: 7. Germline loops: CDR1 MNHEY, CDR2 SVGAGI. There are 13 residues in the CDR3. In DNA form, the CDR3 reads TGTGCCAGCAGCCGGGGGGGGCCGAGTGAGCAGTTCTTC. Its translation is CASSRGGPSEQFF.

The CDR3 DNA reads TGTGCCAGCTTCCTAGGGGCAGGAGATACGCAGTATTTT. Protein product: CASFLGAGDTQYF. The chain joins TRBV18 to TRBJ2-3, with TRBD1 as a possible D gene (5 bases). This CDR3 spans 13 amino acids. The V end lost 7 bases, the J end lost 5 bases, and 13 bases lay between the germline ends. The germline V gene encodes CDR1 KGHSH and CDR2 LQKENI. Full variable domain (outside the CDR3, taken from reference TRBV18 and TRBJ2-3): NAGVMQNPRHLVRRRGQEARLRCSPMKGHSHVYWYRQLPEEGLKFMVYLQKENIIDESGMPKERFSAEFPKEGPSILRIQQVVRGDSAAYFCASFLGAGDTQYFGPGTRLTVL.

The J gene is TRBJ2-4, the V gene TRBV7-9, with a weak D call TRBD2 (6 bases). The germline V and J ends were trimmed by 2 bases and 1 base, with 6 bases remaining between them. This CDR3 has 14 residues. The germline V gene has CDR1 SEHNR and CDR2 FQNEAQ (reference sequence). CDR3 loop: CASSLRGAKNIQYF. The CDR3 DNA reads TGTGCCAGCAGCTTACGGGGGGCCAAAAACATTCAGTACTTC.

The V and J genes are TRBV7-9 and TRBJ2-1; TRBD2 aligns across 14 bases. The V segment lost 10 bases and the J segment 7 bases; nucleotides outside the gene matches: 3. CDR1 SEHNR and CDR2 FQNEAQ come from the germline V gene (reference sequence). The CDR3 runs 13 residues. CDR3: CATGLAGGNEQFF. DNA of the CDR3: TGTGCCACTGGACTAGCGGGGGGTAATGAGCAGTTCTTC.

The chain recombines TRBV28 with TRBJ2-7, with 15 nucleotides matching TRBD2. With V trimmed by 5 bases and J by 4 bases, 12 bases remained unmatched. Germline assignment: CDR1 MDHEN and CDR2 SYDVKM. The length of the CDR3 is 18 residues. CDR3 sequence (DNA): TGTGCCAGCAGTCCTGTCAGAGGGACTAGCGGGAGGCGATACGAGCAGTACTTC. Encoded protein: CASSPVRGTSGRRYEQYF. Based on the CDR3 plus reference TRBV28 and TRBJ2-7, the full variable domain is DVKVTQSSRYLVKRTGEKVFLECVQDMDHENMFWYRQDPGLGLRLIYFSYDVKMKEKGDIPEGYSVSREKKERFSLILESASTNQTSMYLCASSPVRGTSGRRYEQYFGPGTRLTVT.

This sequence joins TRBV7-2 and TRBJ1-2; a weak D match, TRBD1 (6 bases). Trimming cost V 4 bases and J 4 bases, with 10 bases left between them. The germline gives CDR1 SGHTA, CDR2 FQGNSA. This CDR3 region has 13 residues. The CDR3 region has the DNA TGTGCCAGCAGCTCAGGGGTGGGCTATGGCTACACCTTC. This encodes CASSSGVGYGYTF.

This clone was seen a handful of times. V usage is TRBV30 and J usage is TRBJ1-6; perhaps TRBD1 as D (5 bases). The CDR3 is made up of 13 amino acids. The V gene's germline CDR1 is GTSNPN and CDR2 SVGIG (reference sequence). The V end was cut by 5 bases, the J end by 8 bases, with 13 bases between. The DNA for the CDR3 is TGTGCCTGGCGAGAAACCAGGGATTCACCCCTCCACTTT. Amino acids: CAWRETRDSPLHF.

The V and J genes are TRBV2 and TRBJ2-1; 12 nucleotides match TRBD2. The CDR3 sequence is 18 residues long. Trimming at V came to 7 bases and at J to 5 bases, leaving 15 bases not matched to a gene. CDR1 is SNHLY and CDR2 is FYNNEI in the germline V gene. This CDR3 reads CASIGPSGRAWGNNEQFF. CDR3 sequence (DNA): TGTGCCAGCATCGGCCCTAGCGGGAGGGCCTGGGGGAACAATGAGCAGTTCTTC.

V is TRBV7-9 and J is TRBJ2-1, with 10 bases identical to TRBD2. The germline V gene has CDR1 SEHNR and CDR2 FQNEAQ (reference sequence). J lost 2 bases, V lost 1 base, and 2 bases had no gene match. CDR3 size: 16 residues. CDR3 in DNA: TGTGCCAGCAGCTTAGATCTAGCGGGGGCCTACAATGAGCAGTTCTTC. This sequence encodes CASSLDLAGAYNEQFF.

CDR3 in amino acids: CASSFWDQETQYF. CDR3 nucleotides: TGTGCCAGCAGCTTCTGGGACCAAGAGACCCAGTACTTC. The chain couples TRBV5-4 to TRBJ2-5; no clear D gene. V dropped 2 bases and J dropped 0 bases, with 5 bases sitting between them. Germline V gene sequence: CDR1 SGHNT, CDR2 YYREEE (reference sequence). This CDR3 has 13 amino acids.

This chain uses TRBV28 with TRBJ1-4; no clear D gene. This CDR3 comprises 14 residues. CDR1 is MDHEN and CDR2 is SYDVKM in the germline V gene. The V end lost 2 bases, the J end lost 5 bases, and 9 bases lay between the germline ends. This chain's CDR3 is CASSLRERNEKLFF. For the CDR3, the DNA is TGTGCCAGCAGTTTAAGGGAAAGAAATGAAAAACTGTTTTTT. The whole variable domain, filled in from reference TRBV28 and TRBJ1-4, reads DVKVTQSSRYLVKRTGEKVFLECVQDMDHENMFWYRQDPGLGLRLIYFSYDVKMKEKGDIPEGYSVSREKKERFSLILESASTNQTSMYLCASSLRERNEKLFFGSGTQLSVL.

The chain joins TRBV11-3 to TRBJ2-1; 7 bases align to TRBD1. Germline loops: CDR1 SGHNT, CDR2 YENEEA. This CDR3 contains 14 residues. With 5 bases clipped from V and 8 bases from J, the junction kept 9 bases outside the gene matches. The CDR3 reads CASSGGQRDDEQFF. The CDR3 DNA is TGTGCCAGCAGCGGGGGACAGAGGGACGATGAGCAGTTCTTC.

Concerning this clone: An end of the junction differs from the germline gene, which may be a read error. V gene TRBV15 combines with J gene TRBJ2-7, with 7 bases matching TRBD1. Germline V lookup: CDR1 LNHNV, CDR2 YYDKDF (reference sequence). This CDR3 has 13 amino acids. CDR3 region: CATSRGRDSGRFF. CDR3 nucleotides: TGTGCCACCAGCAGGGGCAGGGACAGTGGTCGGTTCTTC. Full variable domain (rest looked up from reference TRBV15 and TRBJ2-7): DAMVIQNPRYQVTQFGKPVTLSCSQTLNHNVMYWYQQKSSQAPKLLFHYYDKDFNNEADTPDNFQSRRPNTSFCFLDIRSPGLGDTAMYLCATSRGRDSGRFFGPGTRLTVT.

The rearrangement uses TRBV5-4 and TRBJ2-5; 8 nucleotides align to TRBD1. The CDR3 is 15 amino acids. Germline V gives CDR1 SGHNT, CDR2 YYREEE (reference sequence). J lost 4 bases, V lost 0 bases, and 5 bases had no gene match. The chain's CDR3 is CASSLVPGGSETQYF. CDR3 DNA: TGTGCCAGCAGCTTGGTCCCAGGGGGCTCAGAGACCCAGTACTTC.

The chain uses TRBV29-1 and TRBJ1-3; D may be TRBD1 (6 bases). The V and J ends lost 7 bases and 0 bases respectively, with 10 bases between them. Per germline, CDR1 SQVTM and CDR2 ANQGSEA. The CDR3 sequence is 13 residues long. CDR3 bases: TGCAGCGCACAGGGCTTCTCTGGAAACACCATATATTTT. Translated: CSAQGFSGNTIYF.

The rearrangement joins TRBV29-1 to TRBJ1-6; 7 bases align to TRBD1. The CDR3 covers 17 residues. Germline assignment: CDR1 SQVTM and CDR2 ANQGSEA. V was pared by 2 bases and J by 5 bases, with 12 bases of the junction left unmatched. This CDR3 is CSVERPVRDRDNSPLHF. DNA for the CDR3: TGCAGCGTTGAACGCCCCGTCCGGGACAGAGATAATTCACCCCTCCACTTT.

The chain uses TRBV9 and TRBJ2-7; 9 bases agree with TRBD2. V gave up 4 bases and J gave up 2 bases; unmatched junction bases: 10. This CDR3 has 16 amino acids. CDR1 SGDLS and CDR2 YYNGEE come from the germline V gene. The CDR3: CASSPQGAGGTYEQYF. For the CDR3, the DNA is TGTGCCAGCAGCCCTCAGGGAGCGGGGGGAACCTACGAGCAGTACTTC.

The chain couples TRBV7-2 to TRBJ1-2; TRBD1 aligns across 9 bases. V was clipped by 4 bases and J by 1 base; unmatched bases: 4. Looked up from germline, CDR1 is SGHTA and CDR2 is FQGNSA. This CDR3 is 15 amino acids long. The CDR3 sequence is CASSSGTGSNYGYTF. The CDR3 bases are TGTGCCAGCAGCTCCGGGACAGGGAGTAACTATGGCTACACCTTC.

The rearrangement links TRBV5-1 to TRBJ2-1; tentatively, D is TRBD1 (6 bases). Germline CDR1 is SGHRS and CDR2 is YFSETQ. Trimming removed 4 bases from V and 4 bases from J, with 15 bases in between. This CDR3 spans 15 amino acids. CDR3 sequence reads: CASSTQGGGYNEQFF. In DNA, the CDR3 is TGCGCCAGCAGCACACAGGGTGGGGGTTACAATGAGCAGTTCTTC.

This chain connects TRBV5-1 to TRBJ1-1, with 11 bases identical to TRBD1. CDR3 length: 16 residues. Unmatched junction bases numbered 4, after V lost 0 bases and J lost 3 bases. Germline loops: CDR1 SGHRS, CDR2 YFSETQ. CDR3 sequence: CASSLAGTGGHTEAFF. The CDR3 nucleotides read TGCGCCAGCAGCTTGGCCGGGACAGGGGGGCACACTGAAGCTTTCTTT. Full variable domain (outside the CDR3, taken from reference TRBV5-1 and TRBJ1-1): KAGVTQTPRYLIKTRGQQVTLSCSPISGHRSVSWYQQTPGQGLQFLFEYFSETQRNKGNFPGRFSGRQFSNSRSEMNVSTLELGDSALYLCASSLAGTGGHTEAFFGQGTRLTVV.

The chain uses TRBV6-6 and TRBJ2-1; TRBD1 matches 7 bases. J lost 7 bases, V lost 5 bases, and 11 bases had no gene match. CDR1 is MNHNY, CDR2 SVGAGI, per germline (reference sequence). CDR3 length: 15 residues. The CDR3 reads CASSLGQAGMNEQFF. CDR3 sequence (DNA): TGTGCCAGCAGTCTAGGACAGGCCGGGATGAATGAGCAGTTCTTC.

The rearrangement links TRBV4-1 to TRBJ1-4; D is possibly TRBD1 (5 bases). Germline V CDR1 and CDR2: MGHRA, YSYEKL. This CDR3 is 15 amino acids long. Trimming took off 0 bases at V and 7 bases at J, with 12 bases between the two ends. The CDR3 DNA reads TGCGCCAGCAGCCAAGATGGGGCAGGTTTTGAAAAACTGTTTTTT. This translates into CASSQDGAGFEKLFF.